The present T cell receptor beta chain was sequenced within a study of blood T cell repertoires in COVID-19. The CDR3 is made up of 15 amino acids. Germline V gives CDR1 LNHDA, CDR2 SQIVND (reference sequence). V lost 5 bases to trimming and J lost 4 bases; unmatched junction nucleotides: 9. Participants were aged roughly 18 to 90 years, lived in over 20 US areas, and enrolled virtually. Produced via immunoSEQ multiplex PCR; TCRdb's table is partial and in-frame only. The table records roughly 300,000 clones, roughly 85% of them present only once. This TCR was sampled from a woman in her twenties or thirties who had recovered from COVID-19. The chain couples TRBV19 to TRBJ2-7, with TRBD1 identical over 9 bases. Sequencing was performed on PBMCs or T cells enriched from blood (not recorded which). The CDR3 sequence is CASSLPGQGLYEQYF. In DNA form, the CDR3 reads TGTGCCAGTAGTCTACCGGGACAGGGACTATACGAGCAGTACTTC.